This T cell receptor beta chain was sequenced in a study of T cell changes during pregnancy in multiple sclerosis (dated by TCRdb to the late 2010s). Regarding the research as a whole: The study examined how the T cell repertoire changed over the course of pregnancy in women with multiple sclerosis.

The CDR3, cysteine through phenylalanine, is 17 amino acids long. Here the CDR3 DNA is all that survives: 51 bases in frame from base 1. The V end gives up 5 bases and the J end 0 bases, leaving 10 bases in the junction not matched to a gene. CDR1 and CDR2 were assigned from the germline V gene (reference sequence) as PRHDT and FYEKMQ. Worth noting for this clone: Its cognate antigen has yet to be identified. No much larger clonotype is one base removed from it; base qualities were not supplied.

Library creation used the immunoSEQ multiplex PCR assay. TCRdb limited this immuneACCESS table to in-frame rearrangements with V and J called. A share of clones is missing; checked studies link under half to unresolved V genes, and the rest is unexplained. The sample yields 30,000 or so clones; over 85% were counted once. About 0.41% of the sample comes from the top ten. The specimen was CD4+ T cells from peripheral blood mononuclear cells, collected in the second trimester of pregnancy. This receptor was taken from a female donor in good health, enrolled as a control in a pregnancy study. The sequence joins TRBV13 to TRBJ1-3; 7 of the junction bases match TRBD1. The nucleotide sequence is TGTGCCAGCAGCCCCCGACAGGGCCGATTCTCTGGAAACACCATATATTTT. Its protein reads: CASSPRQGRFSGNTIYF.